Described below is a single TCR beta chain sequence and its context. Its antigen remains unidentified. CDR3 length: 14 residues. Per germline, CDR1 SGHTA and CDR2 FQGNSA. These data belong to a study of T cells expressing NK-cell markers. Looking at the study overall: Seven of the eight sequenced donors were HCMV-seropositive; one was seronegative.

General study results and limits: Roughly 1.0-7.0% of CD8+ T cells in about six donors belonged to dominant NKG2C+ clonotypes.

What made the TCR beta cDNA was 5'RACE template switching with UMIs. TCRdb re-called the 5' RACE reads, yielding one record per CDR3 amino acid sequence without DNA. In total, the table holds 450,000 to 600,000 distinct CDR3 sequences. The chain is built from TRBV7-2 and TRBJ2-1. Sequenced sample: blood T cells: a sorted CD56 or NKG2C T cell subset, CD4+ or CD8+ T cells, or bulk PBMC T cells (not recorded which). The origin of this receptor is a man between 18 and 29 years old in good health. This CDR3 is CASSAERGYNEQFF.